Following are 4 T cell receptor beta chains from one sample sequenced in a study of blood T cell repertoires in COVID-19. The protocol was immunoSEQ multiplex PCR, while the TCRdb copy is restricted to in-frame clones and leaves out a portion. Of roughly 91,000 clones listed, 80% to 85% were seen once; the top ten hold 2%. Source material: peripheral blood. The receptors were sampled from a man aged 70 or older with active or convalescent COVID-19.

In its sample, this clone was seen a few times. The chain couples TRBV7-3 to TRBJ1-1, with 10 bases fitting TRBD1. The V segment lost 4 bases and the J segment 6 bases; nucleotides outside the gene matches: 2. This CDR3 is 13 amino acids long. Germline loops: CDR1 SGHTA, CDR2 FQGTGA. The CDR3 reads CASSWTGGAEAFF. The DNA of the CDR3 is TGTGCCAGCAGCTGGACAGGGGGAGCTGAAGCTTTCTTT. The full variable domain, with the rest looked up from reference TRBV7-3 and TRBJ1-1, is GAGVSQTPSNKVTEKGKYVELRCDPISGHTALYWYRQSLGQGPEFLIYFQGTGAADDSGLPNDRFFAVRPEGSVSTLKIQRTERGDSAVYLCASSWTGGAEAFFGQGTRLTVV.

The rearrangement joins TRBV7-2 to TRBJ1-5; no definite D call. This CDR3 spans 17 amino acids. CDR1 and CDR2 (germline): SGHTA, FQGNSA. Deletions cut 1 base from V and 0 bases from J, with 13 bases between. For the CDR3, the DNA is TGTGCCAGCAGCTTAGAGGTGACACCTTATAGCAATCAGCCCCAGCATTTT. Translated, it gives CASSLEVTPYSNQPQHF.

This clone was seen a handful of times. The chain employs TRBV5-1 and TRBJ1-1; D is undetermined. The CDR3 extends over 13 amino acids. Germline CDR1 reads SGHRS; CDR2 reads YFSETQ. Between the trimmed V and J ends, which lost 3 bases and 0 bases, there was a span of 6 bases. The CDR3: CASSSSMNTEAFF. The DNA for the CDR3 is TGCGCCAGCAGCTCTTCTATGAACACTGAAGCTTTCTTT.

The CDR3 nucleotides read TGTGCCAGCAGTTTGGAGCCCGAGTACGAGCAGTACTTC. Protein product: CASSLEPEYEQYF. The chain joins TRBV27 to TRBJ2-7, with D hard to call. Germline values: CDR1 MNHEY, CDR2 SMNVEV (reference sequence). This CDR3 region has 13 residues. V was cut by 3 bases and J by 4 bases, with 10 bases left in between.